The rows below give T cell receptor beta chains drawn from one sample of a study of siplizumab effects on memory and regulatory T cells. Repertoires were generated with immunoSEQ multiplex PCR, while TCRdb's copy carries only in-frame clones and drops some. The sample lists some 100,000 clones, 75% to 95% seen once, with 0.15% in the top ten. The sample taken for sequencing was CD4+ T cells sorted from blood. The receptors were sampled from a human donor in good health. The conserved cysteine and the conserved F or W are not part of the CDR3 here.

CDR3 protein,J gene,V gene
ASTLLAGGTDTQY,TRBJ2-3,TRBV2
ASSLLGEEQF,TRBJ2-1,TRBV7-3
ASSYSDREH,TRBJ1-5,TRBV6-5
ASRHYEQY,TRBJ2-7,TRBV28
AINSGDGQY,TRBJ2-7,TRBV10-3
ASSIWGTGDTGELF,TRBJ2-2,TRBV19
ASTKGTGGGLAEAF,TRBJ1-1,TRBV6-6
ASSSSSLWDSSLNTEAF,TRBJ1-1,TRBV27
ASTGTVGTITGELF,TRBJ2-2,TRBV9
ASSPSPSGELF,TRBJ2-2,TRBV7-9
ASSPDRGEGYT,TRBJ1-2,TRBV7-3
ASSQTGQVIGNEQF,TRBJ2-1,TRBV4-3
ASSLLLGGEGYT,TRBJ1-2,TRBV28
ASSYSWSGNTIY,TRBJ1-3,TRBV6-5
ASSLVGGTQY,TRBJ2-3,TRBV5-4
ASSSRDSADTQY,TRBJ2-3,TRBV11-3
ASSIAGYSYNEQF,TRBJ2-1,TRBV6-1
ASSLDRAYEQY,TRBJ2-7,TRBV11-2
ASSPLPGNTEAF,TRBJ1-1,TRBV5-4
ASTLSGNQPQH,TRBJ1-5,TRBV2
SVQQGGYTSNNEQF,TRBJ2-1,TRBV29-1
ASSSLAVTGELF,TRBJ2-2,TRBV5-1
AISGDRARLHGYT,TRBJ1-2,TRBV10-3
ASSQVHRGDQPQH,TRBJ1-5,TRBV4-3
ASGTGSGNTIY,TRBJ1-3,TRBV11-2
ASSLFSPHSGNTIY,TRBJ1-3,TRBV18
AISDIDGGGTQY,TRBJ2-3,TRBV10-3
ASSPQTANYGYT,TRBJ1-2,TRBV18
SVATTSTEAF,TRBJ1-1,TRBV29-1
ASSTGAANTGELF,TRBJ2-2,TRBV2
ASSLVHSYEQY,TRBJ2-7,TRBV7-9
ASSLEAANEKLF,TRBJ1-4,TRBV5-1
ASSVGGTGWNTIY,TRBJ1-3,TRBV9
ASSAGGAGNTIY,TRBJ1-3,TRBV9
ASSFSTDTQY,TRBJ2-3,TRBV11-2
SVSRSRGREKLF,TRBJ1-4,TRBV29-1
AWSDGWEGTQY,TRBJ2-5,TRBV30
ASNRGVGTEAF,TRBJ1-1,TRBV7-2
ASSLDGRSGQVREKLF,TRBJ1-4,TRBV11-2
ASSYPKTSGGAGTDTQY,TRBJ2-3,TRBV6-7
ASSPGGIPSPLH,TRBJ1-6,TRBV18
ASSTGTSGDVGETQY,TRBJ2-5,TRBV11-2
ASSQRRTSDQPQH,TRBJ1-5,TRBV4-2
AWSVRDTQY,TRBJ2-3,TRBV30
ASSPRRSGATNEKLF,TRBJ1-4,TRBV18